This is a list of T cell receptor beta chains from one sample in a study of T-cell memory formation after mild COVID-19. A single record per CDR3 protein comes from TCRdb applying MiXCR to the 5' RACE reads. The sample contains about 49,000 distinct CDR3 sequences, 7% to 8% of which appear only once. The sample taken for sequencing was PBMCs or a T cell subset sorted from them (not recorded which). The receptors here all came from a man between 18 and 29 years old who had mild COVID-19 (a few samples of this study predate the infection). Cell type and time point are not known. CDR3s include the opening cysteine and the closing phenylalanine or tryptophan. The order of the fields is clone size, J gene, D gene, V gene, CDR3 DNA, CDR3 protein. D genes are given only for firm matches. Not every row has a clone size; where given, it reads once, few, many or a size class.

- | TRBJ2-5 | - | TRBV24-1 | TGTGCCACCAGTGAAGGGGCCCAAGAGACCCAGTACTTC | CATSEGAQETQYF
many | TRBJ2-5 | TRBD2 | TRBV12-3/TRBV12-4 | TGTGCCAGCATTCCAGGACTAGCGGGCCCCGGGACCCAGTACTTC | CASIPGLAGPGTQYF
many | TRBJ2-5 | - | TRBV5-1 | TGCGCCAGCAGCGTTCCTACAGTACAAGAGACCCAGTACTTC | CASSVPTVQETQYF
few | TRBJ1-5 | - | TRBV6-5 | TGTGCCAGCGGGGGGAATCAGCCCCAGCATTTT | CASGGNQPQHF
few | TRBJ2-7 | - | TRBV4-1 | TGCGCCAGCAGCCAAGGGTTGCGGGGCTACGAGCAGTACTTC | CASSQGLRGYEQYF
many | TRBJ2-7 | - | TRBV10-3 | TGTGCCATCAGTGACGTTAAGGCCTACGAGCAGTACTTC | CAISDVKAYEQYF
- | TRBJ1-1 | - | TRBV29-1 | TGCAGCGTGGGACGGATGAACACTGAAGCTTTCTTT | CSVGRMNTEAFF
- | TRBJ1-4 | TRBD1 | TRBV29-1 | TGCTGCAGGACAGGGTATAACGAAAAACTGTTTTTT | CCRTGYNEKLFF
many | TRBJ2-1 | - | TRBV7-2 | TGTGCCAGCAGCTTAGGGGCCCACCCGTTCTTC | CASSLGAHPFF
few | TRBJ1-1 | - | TRBV7-9 | TGTGCCAGCAGCTACAGGAACACTGAAGCTTTCTTT | CASSYRNTEAFF
few | TRBJ1-3 | TRBD1 | TRBV7-9 | TGTGCCAGCAGCTCCCAGACAGGGGGCTCTGGAAACACCATATATTTT | CASSSQTGGSGNTIYF
few | TRBJ2-3 | - | TRBV12-3/TRBV12-4 | TGTGCCGACAGCGCTAGAGGCACAGATACGCAGTATTTT | CADSARGTDTQYF
- | TRBJ1-1 | - | TRBV7-3 | TGTGCCAGCAGCTCCGGACAGAACACTGAAGCTTTCTTT | CASSSGQNTEAFF
few | TRBJ2-3 | - | TRBV12-3/TRBV12-4 | TGTGCCAGCAGTTCCCCAGGGGTAAGCACAGATACGCAGTATTTT | CASSSPGVSTDTQYF
many | TRBJ2-3 | - | TRBV30 | TGTGCCTGGAGTGTAGTAGGGAATAATCTGGGTACGCAGTATTTT | CAWSVVGNNLGTQYF
- | TRBJ2-5 | - | TRBV4-1 | TGCGCCAGCAGCCAAGTATTCGGGCTAGGGGAGACCCAGTACTTC | CASSQVFGLGETQYF
many | TRBJ2-5 | TRBD2 | TRBV10-3 | TGTGCCATCGGGACTAGAGAAGAGACCCAGTACTTC | CAIGTREETQYF
many | TRBJ2-3 | TRBD2 | TRBV7-2 | TGTGCCAGCAGCCCAGGGTGGCGGGGGGGAGGAGATACGCAGTATTTT | CASSPGWRGGGDTQYF
many | TRBJ2-5 | - | TRBV27 | TGTGCCAGCCGCGCAGAGACCCAGTACTTC | CASRAETQYF
- | TRBJ1-2 | - | TRBV7-2 | TGTGCCAGCAGCGTGGACAGCTTGGGGAGCTACACCTTC | CASSVDSLGSYTF
- | TRBJ1-2 | TRBD1 | TRBV4-2 | TGTGCCAGCAGCCCCTGGGGCGGACAGGCCATAGGCTACACCTTC | CASSPWGGQAIGYTF
many | TRBJ2-3 | - | TRBV12-3/TRBV12-4 | TGTGCCAGCAGTTTGGGGATTTCGGGTAGCACAGATACGCAGTATTTT | CASSLGISGSTDTQYF
few | TRBJ2-7 | TRBD1 | TRBV5-1 | TGCGCCAGCAGCTTGGGGGACAGGCACCCGGACGAGCAGTACTTC | CASSLGDRHPDEQYF
few | TRBJ2-1 | TRBD2 | TRBV7-9 | TGTGCCAGCAGCTTAGGTGGGACTAGGAACAATGAGCAGTTCTTC | CASSLGGTRNNEQFF
- | TRBJ1-6 | - | TRBV20-1 | TGCAGCGTGACAGCCCCGAGCTCCTATAATTCACCCCTCCACTTT | CSVTAPSSYNSPLHF
many | TRBJ2-4 | - | TRBV5-1 | TGCGCCAGCAGCTTGGCCTTCGGGGGCCCCAGCTCAGGGAACATTCAGTACTTC | CASSLAFGGPSSGNIQYF
many | TRBJ2-5 | - | TRBV5-6 | TGTGCCAGCAGCTTGGAGTCGGAGACCCAGTACTTC | CASSLESETQYF
few | TRBJ2-2 | - | TRBV5-1 | TGCGCCAGCAGCTTGCTGGGCGCGACCGGGGAGCTGTTTTTT | CASSLLGATGELFF
many | TRBJ2-5 | TRBD2 | TRBV7-7 | TGTGCCAGCAGCTTAGGGACTAGCGGGGGGTACCAAGAGACCCAGTACTTC | CASSLGTSGGYQETQYF
- | TRBJ1-5 | - | TRBV6-2/TRBV6-3 | TGTGCCAGCAGTTACGTCCTCCAGCCCCAGCATTTT | CASSYVLQPQHF
few | TRBJ2-1 | TRBD1 | TRBV4-3 | TGCGCCAGCAGCCCCTCCGGACAGGGGCCTTACAATGAGCAGTTCTTC | CASSPSGQGPYNEQFF
- | TRBJ1-2 | - | TRBV6-2/TRBV6-3 | TGTGCCAGCAGTCAACACCAACCTCCCGGCTACACCTTC | CASSQHQPPGYTF
- | TRBJ2-3 | TRBD1 | TRBV10-3 | TGTGCCATCAGTGGCGGGACAGGTGTCTCAGATACGCAGTATTTT | CAISGGTGVSDTQYF
many | TRBJ1-4 | - | TRBV12-3/TRBV12-4 | TGTGCCAGCAGTACCCAGGATTCTAATGAAAAACTGTTTTTT | CASSTQDSNEKLFF
many | TRBJ1-5 | - | TRBV20-1 | TGCAGTGCCACACAGGCCGAAGGCAATCAGCCCCAGCATTTT | CSATQAEGNQPQHF
few | TRBJ1-6 | TRBD1 | TRBV6-2/TRBV6-3 | TGTGCCAGCAGACAGGGGTGGAATTCACCCCTCCACTTT | CASRQGWNSPLHF
many | TRBJ2-3 | - | TRBV5-6 | TGTGCCAGCAGCCGTCAGCGGACAGATACGCAGTATTTT | CASSRQRTDTQYF
- | TRBJ1-2 | TRBD1 | TRBV4-2 | TGTGCCAGCAGCCGGACCGGGACAGAGAGCCTCTATGGCTACACCTTC | CASSRTGTESLYGYTF
many | TRBJ2-1 | - | TRBV12-3/TRBV12-4 | TGTGCCAGCACCATCTACCCCCATGAGCAGTTCTTC | CASTIYPHEQFF
few | TRBJ2-7 | TRBD1 | TRBV6-5 | TGTGCCAGCAGCAATGACAGGGAGCACGAGCAGTACTTC | CASSNDREHEQYF
- | TRBJ2-1 | - | TRBV12-3/TRBV12-4 | TGTGCCAGCAGTTTGCAACCGCCGTCCTACAATGAGCAGTTCTTC | CASSLQPPSYNEQFF
- | TRBJ1-2 | - | TRBV20-1 | TGCAGTGCTAGGGAGGGACCCGCCTCCTATGGCTACACCTTC | CSAREGPASYGYTF
- | TRBJ2-1 | - | TRBV5-1 | TGCGCCAGCAGCTCCCAGCCTAGCTTCTACAATGAGCAGTTCTTC | CASSSQPSFYNEQFF
- | TRBJ2-3 | - | TRBV20-1 | TGCAGTGCTCGTTCGGCGGAGAGCACAGATACGCAGTATTTT | CSARSAESTDTQYF
many | TRBJ1-6 | - | TRBV3-1 | TGTGCCAGCAGCCAAGAAGGTGGCACTTATAATTCACCCCTCCACTTT | CASSQEGGTYNSPLHF
few | TRBJ2-5 | TRBD2 | TRBV6-5 | TGTGCCAGCAGTTTGGGCGGGGGGGCTGGAGAGACCCAGTACTTC | CASSLGGGAGETQYF
- | TRBJ2-7 | - | TRBV5-5 | TGTGCCAGCAGCTTGCCCCCTGAGGACGAGCAGTACTTC | CASSLPPEDEQYF
few | TRBJ2-1 | TRBD2 | TRBV7-2 | TGTGCCAGCAGCTTAGGAACGGGACTAGCGAGCAATGAGCAGTTCTTC | CASSLGTGLASNEQFF
many | TRBJ2-2 | - | TRBV12-3/TRBV12-4 | TGTGCCAGCAGTTTGCAGGGTGCGAACACCGGGGAGCTGTTTTTT | CASSLQGANTGELFF
few | TRBJ1-4 | - | TRBV4-3 | TGCGCCAGCAGCCAATCTCAAGAAAAACTGTTTTTT | CASSQSQEKLFF
- | TRBJ1-6 | - | TRBV4-1 | TGCGCCAGCAGCCGCAAGTGGGATTCACCCCTCCACTTT | CASSRKWDSPLHF
few | TRBJ2-2 | TRBD2 | TRBV3-1 | TGTGCCAGCAGCCCTATGGGACTAGCGACCGGGGAGCTGTTTTTT | CASSPMGLATGELFF
many | TRBJ1-4 | - | TRBV3-1 | TGTGCCAGCAGTGATACCGGGACCACTACTGAAAAACTGTTTTTT | CASSDTGTTTEKLFF
- | TRBJ2-1 | TRBD1 | TRBV24-1 | TGTGCCACCAGTGATCCTACCGGGACAGGGAGTAGTGAGCAGTTCTTC | CATSDPTGTGSSEQFF
many | TRBJ2-3 | - | TRBV29-1 | TGCAGCGCCCCAGGGTGGAGCGAGCGCACAGATACGCAGTATTTT | CSAPGWSERTDTQYF
many | TRBJ2-1 | TRBD2 | TRBV10-2 | TGCGCCAGCAGCCTTAGCGGGGTCGGAGAGCAGTTCTTC | CASSLSGVGEQFF
few | TRBJ1-5 | TRBD1 | TRBV7-2 | TGTGCCAGCAGCTTCGGGACAGGGGGTTATCAGCCCCAGCATTTT | CASSFGTGGYQPQHF